The following is a T cell receptor beta chain sequence with its context. This entry comes from a study of CD8 T cells in Susac syndrome. RNA in amounts of roughly 0.45 to 1 ug was reverse transcribed with random hexamers. Multiplex PCR with immunoSEQ amplified the TCR beta CDR3 across 54 Vbeta and 13 Jbeta. One entry per CDR3 protein results from TCRdb running MiXCR on the immunoSEQ multiplex PCR reads. The table includes approximately 130,000 distinct CDR3 sequences, about 93% detected once. The CDR3 spans 18 residues. Between the trimmed V and J ends, which lost 0 bases and 0 bases, there was a span of 11 bases. Germline CDR1 and CDR2: KGHDR and SFDVKD. The sequenced target, TCR beta, came from blood CD8+ and CD4+ T cells. The multiple sclerosis controls, all treatment-naive patients, had relapsing-remitting disease that was stable or active. Negative isolation yielded the CD8+ and CD4+ T cells, while FACS enriched the TEMRA cells.

V gene TRBV24-1 combines with J gene TRBJ2-6, with a tentative D call TRBD1 (5 bases). Sequenced: CD8+ T cells from PBMCs. The receptor was derived from a human donor with multiple sclerosis. CDR3 bases: TGTGCCACCAGTGATTTGGACCAAGGGGCCTCTGGGGCCAACGTCCTGACTTTC. It encodes CATSDLDQGASGANVLTF.